The 17 T cell receptor beta chains reported below all come from one sample, sequenced in a study of T cells in localized non-small cell lung cancer. TCRdb's table, derived via immunoSEQ multiplex PCR, lists solely in-frame clones and lacks some. The sample lists 3,000 or so clones, 28% occurring once. The material was lung tumor tissue, obtained before any cancer treatment. These receptor sequences come from a man aged 40 to 70 with stage II squamous cell lung carcinoma.

This clone occurred a few times. The chain carries TRBV18 and TRBJ2-1, with TRBD2 matching over 10 bases. Germline V lookup: CDR1 KGHSH, CDR2 LQKENI. The CDR3 runs 21 residues. J gave up 3 bases and V 5 bases, and 22 bases lay outside the gene matches. CDR3 coding DNA: TGTGCCAGCTCATTTCTGTCGGTTAGACTAGCGGGTTCGGACCGCTACAATGAGCAGTTCTTC. This translates into CASSFLSVRLAGSDRYNEQFF. The full variable domain, in which reference TRBV18 and TRBJ2-1 provide the parts outside the CDR3, is NAGVMQNPRHLVRRRGQEARLRCSPMKGHSHVYWYRQLPEEGLKFMVYLQKENIIDESGMPKERFSAEFPKEGPSILRIQQVVRGDSAAYFCASSFLSVRLAGSDRYNEQFFGPGTRLTVL.

J is TRBJ2-5 and V is TRBV19; D is uncertain. CDR3 length: 13 residues. Germline assignment: CDR1 LNHDA and CDR2 SQIVND (reference sequence). The ends were cut back, 6 bases at V and 3 bases at J, with 11 bases in the middle. CDR3 nucleotide sequence: TGTGCCAGTAGAAGCCACAACGAAGAGACCCAGTACTTC. It is translated as CASRSHNEETQYF.

This rearrangement joins TRBV11-3 to TRBJ1-3; no firm D call. Germline loops: CDR1 SGHNT, CDR2 YENEEA. V lost 5 bases and J lost 4, with 12 bases in between. This CDR3 has 14 residues. CDR3 nucleotide sequence: TGTGCCAGCAGCCCCATGGGAAGCGGAAACACCATATATTTT. Translated, it gives CASSPMGSGNTIYF.

V usage is TRBV9 and J usage is TRBJ1-1; D uncertain. The CDR3 spans 13 residues. V shed 7 bases and J shed 4 bases, with 14 bases lying between them. Germline lookup yields CDR1 SGDLS and CDR2 YYNGEE. CDR3 nucleotide sequence: TGTGCCAGCGGTCGAGGAGACGGCACTGAAGCTTTCTTT. As protein: CASGRGDGTEAFF.

The gene calls are TRBV6-1 and TRBJ1-2; the D gene is possibly TRBD1 (5 bases). The CDR3 spans 13 residues. Germline CDR1 reads MNHNS; CDR2 reads SASEGT. V gave up 1 base and J gave up 8 bases, with 11 bases separating them. The CDR3 region has the DNA TGTGCCAGCAGTGAAGTTGGGGGAGTCGGCTACACCTTC. Translating it yields CASSEVGGVGYTF.

J is TRBJ2-1 and V is TRBV6-8, with 9 bases aligning to TRBD2. The CDR3 has 15 amino acids. The V gene's germline CDR1 is MNHGY and CDR2 SAAAGT. V lost 10 bases to trimming and J lost 9 bases; unmatched junction nucleotides: 16. CDR3 in amino acids: CAIRDGSGSGVEQFF. DNA for the CDR3: TGTGCCATCAGGGACGGTAGCGGGAGTGGGGTTGAGCAGTTCTTC.

The genes are TRBV18 and TRBJ2-6, with D tentatively TRBD1 (5 bases). Trimming removed 2 bases at V and 4 bases at J, with 6 bases between. The germline CDR1 and CDR2 sequences are KGHSH and LQKENI. The CDR3 is 14 residues long. The CDR3 region is CASSPGAGANVLTF. The CDR3 DNA is TGTGCCAGCTCACCAGGGGCAGGGGCCAACGTCCTGACTTTC. The full variable domain, completed using reference TRBV18 and TRBJ2-6, is NAGVMQNPRHLVRRRGQEARLRCSPMKGHSHVYWYRQLPEEGLKFMVYLQKENIIDESGMPKERFSAEFPKEGPSILRIQQVVRGDSAAYFCASSPGAGANVLTFGAGSRLTVL.

In its sample, this clone was seen a few times. The chain combines TRBV6-8 with TRBJ1-2; 8 nucleotides match TRBD1. The CDR3 sequence is 14 residues long. The V segment lost 6 bases and the J segment 5 bases; nucleotides outside the gene matches: 8. In germline, CDR1 is MNHGY, CDR2 SAAAGT. The CDR3 reads CASSLDRDLYGYTF. The CDR3, as DNA: TGTGCCAGCAGCCTGGACAGGGATTTATATGGCTACACCTTC.

This clone was picked up a small number of times. The chain combines TRBV7-8 with TRBJ2-5; D is unresolved. CDR1 is SGHVS, CDR2 FQNEAQ, per germline. The V and J ends lost 1 base and 4 bases respectively, with 7 bases between them. The CDR3 contains 13 residues. CDR3 region: CASSLERPETQYF. The CDR3 nucleotides read TGTGCCAGCAGCTTAGAGAGGCCAGAGACCCAGTACTTC.

In its sample, this clone was seen a few times. This chain uses TRBV6-8 with TRBJ2-5, with 10 bases matching TRBD2. With V trimmed by 6 bases and J by 5 bases, 6 bases remained unmatched. Germline V lookup: CDR1 MNHGY, CDR2 SAAAGT. This CDR3 spans 14 amino acids. This chain's CDR3 is CASRSGGAPETQYF. CDR3 in DNA: TGTGCCAGCAGGAGCGGGGGGGCGCCTGAGACCCAGTACTTC.

This clone was seen a handful of times. Different DNA sequences within this sample yield the same CDR3. This chain uses TRBV11-3 with TRBJ2-7, with 10 bases that match TRBD2. In germline, CDR1 is SGHNT, CDR2 YENEEA. V gave up 0 bases and J gave up 4 bases; unmatched junction bases: 0. This CDR3 has 14 residues. In DNA, the CDR3 is TGTGCCAGCAGCTTAGAACTAGCGGGATACGAGCAGTACTTC. Protein product: CASSLELAGYEQYF.

The gene calls are TRBV19 and TRBJ2-1; 9 nucleotides match TRBD1. Trimming at V came to 7 bases and at J to 3 bases, leaving 13 bases not matched to a gene. Per the germline V gene, CDR1 is LNHDA and CDR2 is SQIVND (reference sequence). The CDR3 consists of 17 residues. The CDR3 sequence: CASTPSPGTGNYNEQFF. The CDR3 DNA sequence: TGTGCCAGTACCCCCTCCCCCGGGACAGGGAACTACAATGAGCAGTTCTTC.

The chain joins TRBV14 to TRBJ1-2, with 8 bases lining up with TRBD1. CDR3 size: 15 residues. Per the germline V gene, CDR1 is SGHDN and CDR2 is FVKESK. Trimming took 1 base from V and 3 from J; bases not matched to a gene: 4. In DNA, the CDR3 is TGTGCCAGCAGCCAAGTCGGACAGGGCTACTATGGCTACACCTTC. It specifies CASSQVGQGYYGYTF.

This clone showed up just a few times. J is TRBJ2-3 and V is TRBV4-1, with 7 positions matching TRBD2. The V segment lost 0 bases and the J segment 0 bases; nucleotides outside the gene matches: 3. CDR3 length: 16 amino acids. Germline assignment: CDR1 MGHRA and CDR2 YSYEKL. This CDR3 is CASSQDHGGSTDTQYF. CDR3 DNA: TGCGCCAGCAGCCAAGATCACGGGGGGAGCACAGATACGCAGTATTTT.

This clone was counted only a few times. The V and J genes are TRBV11-3 and TRBJ2-1; the D gene is possibly TRBD2 (6 bases). V lost 5 bases to trimming and J lost 9 bases, with 20 bases between them. CDR3 length: 15 residues. In germline, CDR1 is SGHNT, CDR2 YENEEA. In DNA, the CDR3 is TGTGCCAGCAGCCCGTTCCAGACTAGTCTCAGTGAGCAGTTCTTC. This sequence encodes CASSPFQTSLSEQFF.

The DNA for the CDR3 is TGTGCCAGCACCGAACCAGGGACTAGTGGCTACACCTTC. Its protein product is CASTEPGTSGYTF. The chain uses TRBV6-8 and TRBJ1-2, with D tentatively TRBD1 (5 bases). The V gene lost 7 bases and the J gene lost 7 bases, with 16 bases spanning the gap. Germline V gene sequence: CDR1 MNHGY, CDR2 SAAAGT. CDR3 size: 13 residues.

This clone occurred a few times. The V gene is TRBV7-6, the J gene TRBJ2-1; a weak D match, TRBD1 (6 bases). V lost 3 bases to trimming and J lost 1 base, with 13 bases between them. Germline V gives CDR1 SGHVS, CDR2 FNYEAQ. This CDR3 is built from 16 residues. The CDR3 is CASSLLQGRSYNEQFF. CDR3 coding DNA: TGTGCCAGCAGCTTGTTGCAGGGGAGATCCTACAATGAGCAGTTCTTC.